One and the same sample provided the 7 T cell receptor beta chains below, sequenced in a study of shared clonotypes between healthy human individuals. The method was immunoSEQ multiplex PCR; TCRdb's version includes in-frame clones alone and lacks a portion of them. The sample lists more than 2 million clones, about 94% occurring once. The sequenced sample consisted of naive CD4+ T cells sorted from blood. Subset: CD45RA+ positively selected. The receptor source for this set is a man younger than 35 in good health.

This rearrangement joins TRBV5-6 to TRBJ1-4; D call uncertain. V lost 0 bases and J 8 bases, leaving 11 bases between the germline ends. The V gene's germline CDR1 is SGHDT and CDR2 YYEEEE. The CDR3 is 14 amino acids. CDR3 sequence: CASSLGGRFEKLFF. The CDR3 DNA sequence: TGTGCCAGCAGCTTGGGTGGGAGATTCGAAAAACTGTTTTTT.

The V and J genes are TRBV6-5 and TRBJ1-6; 7 bases fit TRBD1. There are 13 residues in the CDR3. V dropped 6 bases and J dropped 10; count of bases not matched to a gene: 6. The V gene's germline CDR1 is MNHEY and CDR2 SVGAGI. CDR3 region: CASSLIGGSPLHF. The CDR3 DNA reads as TGTGCCAGCAGCCTGATAGGGGGCTCACCCCTCCACTTT.

This chain connects TRBV7-2 to TRBJ2-5, with TRBD2 matching over 9 bases. From germline, CDR1 is SGHTA and CDR2 FQGNSA. The CDR3 is made up of 14 amino acids. With 3 bases clipped from V and 4 bases from J, the junction kept 3 bases outside the gene matches. CDR3 DNA: TGTGCCAGCAGCTTCTCAGCGGGAGGAGAGACCCAGTACTTC. It codes for CASSFSAGGETQYF.

This chain connects TRBV18 to TRBJ2-7; TRBD1 might be the D (5 bases). Trimming shortened V by 3 bases and J by 1 base, and 16 bases separated the two germline ends. Germline CDR1 reads KGHSH; CDR2 reads LQKENI. The CDR3 extends over 16 amino acids. The CDR3 loop reads CASSPQVQVESYEQYF. The CDR3 DNA is TGTGCCAGCTCACCCCAGGTACAGGTGGAATCCTACGAGCAGTACTTC.

With regard to this clone: This same CDR3 is encoded by further DNA sequences in the sample. The chain has TRBV7-2 and TRBJ2-4; D unclear. This CDR3 has 13 residues. Per the germline V gene, CDR1 is SGHTA and CDR2 is FQGNSA. The V end was cut by 1 base, the J end by 10 bases, with 11 bases between. The CDR3 DNA reads as TGTGCCAGCAGCTTAGAGTTCTCCGGGATTCAGTACTTC. Its translation: CASSLEFSGIQYF.

This chain connects TRBV5-4 to TRBJ1-1, with TRBD1 as a possible D gene (5 bases). V was trimmed by 0 bases and J by 1 base, leaving 13 bases between them. The CDR3 is made up of 16 amino acids. Germline V gives CDR1 SGHNT, CDR2 YYREEE (reference sequence). CDR3 in DNA: TGTGCCAGCAGCTTGGCCAATCTAGGGGCGAACACTGAAGCTTTCTTT. The encoded protein is CASSLANLGANTEAFF. The full variable domain, its missing parts supplied by reference TRBV5-4 and TRBJ1-1, is ETGVTQSPTHLIKTRGQQVTLRCSSQSGHNTVSWYQQALGQGPQFIFQYYREEENGRGNFPPRFSGLQFPNYSSELNVNALELDDSALYLCASSLANLGANTEAFFGQGTRLTVV.

This clone was seen a few times. The chain couples TRBV6-5 to TRBJ2-4; 11 nucleotides agree with TRBD1. The junction had 5 bases not matched to a gene; V was cut back by 6 bases and J by 7 bases. Germline V CDR1 and CDR2: MNHEY, SVGAGI. The CDR3 is made up of 14 amino acids. The CDR3, as DNA: TGTGCCAGCAGCCCGGACAGGGGGCGGAACATTCAGTACTTC. Translation: CASSPDRGRNIQYF.